The present TCR beta chain was sequenced within a study of T cell responses to AZD1222 COVID-19 vaccine. General study results and limits: Females made up more of the donors, who were largely white British, and clonal diversity may have come out too low. Vaccination with two AZD1222 doses was followed by a rise in Spike-specific TCR breadth and depth. Scientists sampled the repertoires only once the peak T cell response had passed.

Deletions cut 3 bases from V and 10 bases from J, with 19 bases between. Germline V gives CDR1 SGHNT, CDR2 YENEEA. This CDR3 spans 14 amino acids. The table came from immunoSEQ multiplex PCR; TCRdb's copy has only in-frame clones and leaves some out. There are some 180,000 clones in the sample; 85% to 95% occur only once, and less than 11% lies in the top ten. For this clone: The antigen remains unidentified.

This TCR was recovered from an adult in good health. The sample here was peripheral blood, taken on day 0 of AZD1222 vaccination. The rearrangement links TRBV11-3 to TRBJ2-7; D is possibly TRBD2 (6 bases). CDR3 sequence reads: CASSLEGLADEQYF. The CDR3 coding sequence is TGTGCCAGCAGCTTGGAAGGATTAGCGGATGAACAGTACTTC.